The T cell receptor beta chain described here comes from a study of T cell repertoires in cytomegalovirus infection. In TCRdb, the reads were re-called with MiXCR into one record per CDR3 protein. Of more than 300,000 distinct CDR3 sequences in the sample, about 32% were seen once. As regards this clonotype: The antigen is not known.

Germline values: CDR1 MNHNS, CDR2 SASEGT. This CDR3 region has 14 residues. The J segment lost 4 bases and the V segment lost 6 bases, leaving 6 bases of the junction unmatched. Sample: cultured PBMCs, taken from culture after CMV antigen stimulation. This receptor was identified in a human donor in good health (CMV status not recorded). Some clones in this sample may be carry-over from other donors' samples. The chain links TRBV6-1 to TRBJ1-3, with TRBD1 matching 7 bases. DNA of the CDR3: TGTGCCAGCAGCATCACAGGGGCAGGAAACACCATATATTTT. Protein: CASSITGAGNTIYF.